The 21 T cell receptor beta chains below come from one sample, sequenced in a study of blood T cell repertoires in COVID-19. TCRdb keeps only in-frame clones here, not all; method: immunoSEQ multiplex PCR. The data contain some 100,000 clones, nearly 85% of them seen just once; the ten biggest clones take up roughly 7%. The sample consisted of peripheral blood. The receptors come from a woman aged 45-65 years with acute or convalescent COVID-19.

This clone was counted a few times. The chain carries TRBV6-2 or TRBV6-3 and TRBJ2-7, with 7 positions matching TRBD2. J lost 4 bases, V lost 6 bases, and 6 bases had no gene match. Germline V gene sequence: CDR1 MNHEY, CDR2 SVGEGT. The CDR3 is 13 residues long. CDR3 amino acids: CASSYTGGYEQYF. The CDR3 DNA is TGTGCCAGCAGCTATACCGGGGGGTACGAGCAGTACTTC.

V usage is TRBV11-2 and J usage is TRBJ2-7; D is possibly TRBD2 (5 bases). CDR3 length: 11 residues. V was pared by 8 bases and J by 8 bases, with 13 bases between. Germline V gene lookup returns CDR1 SGHAT and CDR2 FQNNGV. CDR3 region: CASREGVQQYF. The DNA of the CDR3 is TGTGCCAGCCGTGAGGGTGTTCAGCAGTACTTC.

The chain has TRBV5-1 and TRBJ1-1; the D gene is possibly TRBD1 (5 bases). This CDR3 contains 14 residues. Germline CDR1 SGHRS, CDR2 YFSETQ. With 3 bases removed from V and 0 bases from J, the gap between germline ends came to 9 bases. CDR3 sequence: CASSYPGVNTEAFF. CDR3 DNA sequence: TGCGCCAGCAGCTACCCGGGGGTGAACACTGAAGCTTTCTTT.

The gene calls are TRBV3-1 (or the pseudogene TRBV3-2) and TRBJ1-2; D is unclear. V shed 1 base and J shed 2 bases, with 14 bases lying between them. Germline V gives CDR1 LGHDT, CDR2 YNNKEL (reference sequence). The CDR3 is 16 residues long. CDR3 DNA: TGTGCCAGCAGCCAAGTGGGCCTGTCAGTCAACTATGGCTACACCTTC. Translation gives CASSQVGLSVNYGYTF.

V gene TRBV5-6 combines with J gene TRBJ1-4; D is possibly TRBD1 (6 bases). Trimming removed 2 bases from V and 3 bases from J, with 11 bases in between. The germline V gene encodes CDR1 SGHDT and CDR2 YYEEEE. The CDR3 totals 15 residues. CDR3 nucleotides: TGTGCCAGCAGCTTCCCAGGGGATCCTAATGAAAAACTGTTTTTT. It is translated as CASSFPGDPNEKLFF.

The chain employs TRBV19 and TRBJ2-4, with 8 bases aligning to TRBD1. CDR1 and CDR2 from the germline V gene are LNHDA and SQIVND (reference sequence). The CDR3 length is 17 residues. Trimming at V came to 10 bases and at J to 0 bases, leaving 14 bases not matched to a gene. This CDR3 reads CATGDRTGATAKNIQYF. The DNA of the CDR3 is TGTGCCACCGGGGACAGGACAGGAGCAACAGCCAAAAACATTCAGTACTTC.

This clone was seen a few times. This rearrangement joins TRBV30 to TRBJ1-1, with 7 bases identical to TRBD1. This CDR3 has 14 amino acids. V was clipped by 3 bases and J by 8 bases; unmatched bases: 12. Per the germline V gene, CDR1 is GTSNPN and CDR2 is SVGIG (reference sequence). The CDR3 DNA reads TGTGCCTGGAGGCGACAGGGATCTACGGTGGAAGCTTTCTTT. The encoded protein is CAWRRQGSTVEAFF.

The chain carries TRBV12-3 or TRBV12-4 and TRBJ1-5; D not resolved. This CDR3 region has 12 residues. Trimming stripped 6 bases from V and 6 bases from J, with 9 bases between. The CDR3 sequence: CASRLQSQPQHF. DNA of the CDR3: TGTGCCAGCAGGCTACAGAGTCAGCCCCAGCATTTT.

The chain has TRBV7-8 and TRBJ1-6; 10 nucleotides align to TRBD1. The length of the CDR3 is 15 residues. After removal of 3 bases from V and 10 bases from J, the junction contained 6 bases not matched to a gene. The germline V gene encodes CDR1 SGHVS and CDR2 FQNEAQ. CDR3 DNA: TGTGCCAGCAGCTTGACAGGGGGCAACTACTCACCCCTCCACTTT. Translated: CASSLTGGNYSPLHF.

This clone has only one observation. The rearrangement uses TRBV9 and TRBJ1-5; D uncertain. V dropped 0 bases and J dropped 4 bases, with 8 bases sitting between them. The CDR3 is 14 amino acids. Looked up from germline, CDR1 is SGDLS and CDR2 is YYNGEE. CDR3 sequence (DNA): TGTGCCAGCAGCGTAGGCCCGGGAAATCAGCCCCAGCATTTT. Protein product: CASSVGPGNQPQHF.

This clone has only one observation. The J gene is TRBJ2-1, the V gene TRBV5-1; 8 bases align to TRBD2. CDR1 and CDR2 (germline): SGHRS, YFSETQ. CDR3 length: 15 amino acids. V trimming: 3 bases; J trimming: 4 bases; junction bases outside the gene matches: 6. CDR3 sequence reads: CASSSSGGPYNEQFF. The CDR3 region has the DNA TGCGCCAGCAGCTCATCGGGGGGGCCTTACAATGAGCAGTTCTTC.

This chain links TRBV5-6 with TRBJ2-7, with 8 bases identical to TRBD1. The CDR3 has 16 amino acids. With V trimmed by 5 bases and J by 4 bases, 14 bases remained unmatched. Germline values: CDR1 SGHDT, CDR2 YYEEEE. In nucleotides, the CDR3 is TGTGCCAGCAGTTATTCGCCGAGGACAGGGAGATACGAGCAGTACTTC. Translated: CASSYSPRTGRYEQYF.

The chain links TRBV5-6 to TRBJ2-5, with 12 bases matching TRBD2. Trimming removed 2 bases from V and 5 bases from J; junction bases left unmatched: 1. CDR1 and CDR2 from the germline V gene are SGHDT and YYEEEE. The CDR3 loop spans 14 amino acids. The CDR3 DNA sequence: TGTGCCAGCAGCTTAGGACTAGCGGGGGAGACCCAGTACTTC. It translates to CASSLGLAGETQYF.

This clone was picked up one time. The gene calls are TRBV5-4 and TRBJ1-2; 8 nucleotides line up with TRBD1. The CDR3 has 13 residues. Trimming took 2 bases from V and 7 from J; bases not matched to a gene: 4. CDR1 is SGHNT, CDR2 YYREEE, per germline (reference sequence). Here the CDR3 DNA reads TGTGCCAGCAGCTTAGCAGGGGGCTTTGGCTACACCTTC. Its protein is CASSLAGGFGYTF.

V is TRBV24-1 and J is TRBJ1-5, with TRBD1 matching over 8 bases. The CDR3 is 15 residues long. Trimming removed 5 bases from V and 3 bases from J; junction bases left unmatched: 5. Germline CDR1 reads KGHDR; CDR2 reads SFDVKD. CDR3 nucleotide sequence: TGTGCCACCAGTGGGGGCAGGGGGCTCAATCAGCCCCAGCATTTT. Translated, it gives CATSGGRGLNQPQHF.

This chain joins TRBV10-3 and TRBJ1-1, with 7 bases identical to TRBD1. V gave up 6 bases and J gave up 0 bases; unmatched junction bases: 1. The CDR3 has 13 residues. Per germline, CDR1 ENHRY and CDR2 SYGVKD. CDR3 nucleotides: TGTGCCATCAGGGGGACAGTGAACACTGAAGCTTTCTTT. It specifies CAIRGTVNTEAFF.

This chain joins TRBV2 and TRBJ2-4, with 14 bases aligning to TRBD2. Trimming took 3 bases from V and 3 from J; bases not matched to a gene: 1. Germline values: CDR1 SNHLY, CDR2 FYNNEI. The CDR3 consists of 16 residues. The CDR3 is CASSEGTSGGKNIQYF. DNA for the CDR3: TGTGCCAGCAGTGAGGGGACTAGCGGGGGCAAAAACATTCAGTACTTC.

Only one count was recorded for this clone. The J gene is TRBJ1-5, the V gene TRBV6-5; tentatively, D is TRBD1 (5 bases). The CDR3 loop spans 15 amino acids. V lost 6 bases and J lost 4, with 16 bases in between. From germline, CDR1 is MNHEY and CDR2 SVGAGI. The CDR3 reads CASSRDRAWNQPQHF. The DNA of the CDR3 is TGTGCCAGCAGCCGCGACAGAGCCTGGAATCAGCCCCAGCATTTT.

The J gene is TRBJ2-3, the V gene TRBV19; 7 nucleotides match TRBD2. Germline lookup yields CDR1 LNHDA and CDR2 SQIVND (reference sequence). V gave up 3 bases and J gave up 6 bases; unmatched junction bases: 6. The CDR3 is 14 residues long. The chain's CDR3 is CASSMGRGTDTQYF. The CDR3 nucleotides are TGTGCCAGTAGTATGGGGCGGGGGACGGATACGCAGTATTTT.

This clone was recorded once. The rearrangement links TRBV5-8 to TRBJ1-5, with 7 bases lining up with TRBD1. Germline V gene data show CDR1 as SGHTS and CDR2 as YDEGEE. Trimming took 5 bases from V and 10 from J; bases not matched to a gene: 9. The CDR3 runs 13 residues. CDR3 sequence (DNA): TGTGCCAGCAGTTTTGACAGGGAGGAACCCCAGCATTTT. It is translated as CASSFDREEPQHF.

CDR3 nucleotide sequence: TGTGCCAGCAGCCCCCGTAACGGGGGGGGATCTGAAGCTTTCTTT. Its translation is CASSPRNGGGSEAFF. The rearrangement uses TRBV9 and TRBJ1-1; possibly TRBD1 for D (5 bases). CDR1 and CDR2 (germline): SGDLS, YYNGEE. This CDR3 is 15 amino acids long. V was shortened by 4 bases and J by 6 bases, with 19 bases between the two germline ends.